The next 16 T cell receptor beta chains were all read from a single sample in a study of T cell responses to AZD1222 COVID-19 vaccine. Clones were read by immunoSEQ multiplex PCR, and TCRdb kept only the in-frame ones, dropping some. The sample records approximately 100,000 clones, about 89% being singletons. Sample: peripheral blood, taken on day 0 of AZD1222 vaccination. Every receptor here comes from an adult in good health.

The genes are TRBV7-2 and TRBJ1-3; D possibly corresponds to TRBD1 (5 bases). Trimming took off 1 base at V and 8 bases at J, with 9 bases between the two ends. This CDR3 comprises 13 residues. Germline CDR1 is SGHTA and CDR2 is FQGNSA. The CDR3 region has the DNA TGTGCCAGCAGCTTAGGGTGGGGGGACACCATATATTTT. Translating it yields CASSLGWGDTIYF.

The V call is TRBV29-1, the J call TRBJ1-3, with 8 bases that match TRBD1. The CDR3 is 19 amino acids. Germline V CDR1 and CDR2: SQVTM, ANQGSEA. The trim removed 6 bases at V and 1 base at J, leaving 20 bases unmatched. The CDR3 bases are TGCAGCGTCGAGCCCGACAGGGGAGCAGTAGGTGGATCTGGAAACACCATATATTTT. Its translation: CSVEPDRGAVGGSGNTIYF.

Only a few counts were recorded for this clone. V and J are TRBV3-1 (or the pseudogene TRBV3-2) and TRBJ1-5; 10 bases fit TRBD1. Looked up from germline, CDR1 is LGHDT and CDR2 is YNNKEL (reference sequence). The junction had 1 base not matched to a gene; V was cut back by 2 bases and J by 0 bases. The CDR3 is made up of 16 amino acids. The CDR3 DNA is TGTGCCAGCAGCCAACGGGACAGGGGTAGCAATCAGCCCCAGCATTTT. This codes for CASSQRDRGSNQPQHF.

V usage is TRBV5-1 and J usage is TRBJ2-1; unclear D gene. V lost 0 bases and J 6 bases, leaving 13 bases between the germline ends. This CDR3 is 15 amino acids long. Germline V gene data show CDR1 as SGHRS and CDR2 as YFSETQ. Here the CDR3 DNA reads TGCGCCAGCAGCTTGGGAACTTTTGGGTCCAATGAGCAGTTCTTC. This sequence encodes CASSLGTFGSNEQFF.

This chain connects TRBV5-1 to TRBJ1-6; D gene unclear. V dropped 5 bases and J dropped 6 bases, with 18 bases sitting between them. The CDR3 totals 16 residues. Germline CDR1 SGHRS, CDR2 YFSETQ. As DNA, the CDR3 is TGCGCCAGCAGACTTGGGGAAACCTTACTTAATTCACCCCTCCACTTT. Amino acids: CASRLGETLLNSPLHF.

V and J are TRBV7-9 and TRBJ2-5; 8 bases align to TRBD1. This CDR3 is 13 amino acids long. Trimming removed 8 bases from V and 5 bases from J; junction bases left unmatched: 7. The germline gives CDR1 SEHNR, CDR2 FQNEAQ (reference sequence). The CDR3 loop reads CASRSGGRETQYF. The CDR3 DNA sequence: TGTGCCAGCCGTTCAGGGGGCCGGGAGACCCAGTACTTC.

The gene calls are TRBV5-4 and TRBJ2-7; TRBD2 matches at 8 bases. This CDR3 contains 16 residues. Looked up from germline, CDR1 is SGHNT and CDR2 is YYREEE (reference sequence). V was pared by 2 bases and J by 3 bases, with 10 bases of the junction left unmatched. This CDR3 reads CASSFGGGGTLYEQYF. CDR3 nucleotides: TGTGCCAGCAGCTTCGGAGGCGGGGGGACGCTCTACGAGCAGTACTTC.

The rearrangement links TRBV19 to TRBJ1-5; a possible D gene is TRBD1 (5 bases). Between the trimmed V and J ends, which lost 7 bases and 0 bases, there was a span of 16 bases. The CDR3 covers 16 residues. Germline lookup yields CDR1 LNHDA and CDR2 SQIVND (reference sequence). As DNA, the CDR3 is TGTGCCAGTACCCACGTTTCAGGGATTAGCAATCAGCCCCAGCATTTT. It encodes CASTHVSGISNQPQHF.

The chain links TRBV3-1 (or the pseudogene TRBV3-2) to TRBJ1-1; possibly TRBD1 for D (6 bases). Trimming stripped 4 bases from V and 4 bases from J, with 13 bases between. Germline V lookup: CDR1 LGHDT, CDR2 YNNKEL (reference sequence). This CDR3 is built from 14 residues. CDR3 region: CASSLIRGGTEAFF. DNA of the CDR3: TGTGCCAGCAGCCTCATCAGGGGTGGCACTGAAGCTTTCTTT.

The chain has TRBV20-1 and TRBJ2-1; D ambiguous. Germline-derived CDR1 and CDR2 are DFQATT and SNEGSKA (reference sequence). V lost 0 bases and J 10 bases, leaving 7 bases between the germline ends. The CDR3 covers 11 residues. The CDR3 nucleotides are TGCAGTGCTAGAGATTACGAGGAGCAGTTCTTC. It translates to CSARDYEEQFF.

A word on this clone: One junction end disagrees with the germline gene, perhaps due to a read error. This sample includes further DNA sequences coding for the same CDR3. The chain links TRBV11-2 to TRBJ1-2; D gene ambiguous. CDR1 and CDR2 from the germline V gene are SGHAT and FQNNGV. This CDR3 has 14 residues. This CDR3 is CASSLGGVNYGYTF. The DNA of the CDR3 is TGTGCCAGTAGCTTAGGAGGAGTTAACTATGGCTACACCTTC.

Only a few counts were recorded for this clone. The CDR3 here is CASSLRQSSYNSPLHF. CDR3 coding DNA: TGTGCCAGCAGCTTACGGCAGAGCTCCTATAATTCACCCCTCCACTTT. The chain combines TRBV7-2 with TRBJ1-6; D gene unclear. Trimming pared 2 bases from V and 0 bases from J, leaving 8 bases between. Germline-derived CDR1 and CDR2 are SGHTA and FQGNSA. The CDR3 length is 16 residues. Looking up the rest from reference TRBV7-2 and TRBJ1-6 gives the full variable domain: GAGVSQSPSNKVTEKGKDVELRCDPISGHTALYWYRQSLGQGLEFLIYFQGNSAPDKSGLPSDRFSAERTGGSVSTLTIQRTQQEDSAVYLCASSLRQSSYNSPLHFGNGTRLTVT.

The rearrangement links TRBV3-1 (or the pseudogene TRBV3-2) to TRBJ1-1, with no clear D. CDR3 length equals 12 residues. Trimming removed 3 bases at V and 9 bases at J, with 11 bases between. Germline-derived CDR1 and CDR2 are LGHDT and YNNKEL (reference sequence). CDR3 region: CASSQGPSKAFF. The DNA of the CDR3 is TGTGCCAGCAGCCAGGGCCCTTCGAAAGCTTTCTTT.

The V and J genes are TRBV5-1 and TRBJ1-2, with D unresolved. CDR3 length: 12 residues. Between the trimmed V and J ends, which lost 2 bases and 6 bases, there was a span of 8 bases. CDR1 is SGHRS and CDR2 is YFSETQ in the germline V gene. In nucleotides, the CDR3 is TGCGCCAGCAGCTTAGGATTAAATGGCTACACCTTC. This translates into CASSLGLNGYTF.

The V gene is TRBV12-3 or TRBV12-4, the J gene TRBJ1-3; no reliable D call. The CDR3 covers 13 residues. V gave up 8 bases and J gave up 0 bases, with 8 bases separating them. CDR3 coding DNA: TGTGCCAGCGGCCGATACTCTGGAAACACCATATATTTT. Translated, it gives CASGRYSGNTIYF.

The chain is built from TRBV30 and TRBJ1-5, with D possibly matching TRBD1 (6 bases). Trimming took 3 bases from V and 1 from J, leaving 10 bases between them. Per germline, CDR1 GTSNPN and CDR2 SVGIG (reference sequence). The CDR3 runs 14 residues. The CDR3 loop reads CAWSQGQSNQPQHF. CDR3 sequence (DNA): TGTGCCTGGAGCCAGGGACAAAGCAATCAGCCCCAGCATTTT.